These 21 T cell receptor beta chains were sequenced from one sample in a study of CD8+CD57+ T cells in acquired aplastic anemia. TCR beta VDJ and CDR3 profiles were obtained from a genomic DNA template. Each CDR3 protein is one row after TCRdb ran MiXCR on the reads. The sample contains about 400,000 distinct CDR3 sequences, 65% to 75% of which appear only once. Sequenced sample: sorted CD4+, CD8+, or CD8+CD57+ T cells (not recorded which) from PBMCs. Source of these receptors: a human donor in good health, serving as a control.

This chain joins TRBV6-2 or TRBV6-3 and TRBJ1-1; D remains ambiguous. The V end was cut by 4 bases, the J end by 1 base, with 7 bases between. CDR3 size: 13 residues. From germline, CDR1 is MNHEY and CDR2 SVGEGT. DNA of the CDR3: TGTGCCAGCAGTTCCCAAGAGAACACTGAAGCTTTCTTT. Protein: CASSSQENTEAFF.

The chain combines TRBV7-2 with TRBJ1-2, with a weak D call TRBD1 (6 bases). This CDR3 region has 15 residues. Germline V CDR1 and CDR2: SGHTA, FQGNSA. Trimming took off 4 bases at V and 0 bases at J, with 12 bases between the two ends. This CDR3 reads CASSSGALANYGYTF. The CDR3 bases are TGTGCCAGCAGCTCGGGGGCTTTAGCTAACTATGGCTACACCTTC.

This clonotype has just one count. The chain is built from TRBV7-3 and TRBJ2-3, with 7 bases matching TRBD2. This CDR3 has 15 amino acids. Germline V gene lookup returns CDR1 SGHTA and CDR2 FQGTGA. The ends lost 4 bases at V and 2 bases at J; junction bases unmatched: 6. CDR3 nucleotide sequence: TGTGCCAGCAGCTCTAGCGGACTGAACACAGATACGCAGTATTTT. Its translation is CASSSSGLNTDTQYF.

As regards this clonotype: A junction boundary mismatches the germline segment, possibly from a read error. The V call is TRBV10-3, the J call TRBJ2-5, with 8 bases that match TRBD1. The end of the DNA fits TRBJ2-1 better, so the J call may be wrong. Germline CDR1 ENHRY, CDR2 SYGVKD. The CDR3 extends over 16 amino acids. This chain's CDR3 is CAISAFIGQGRNAQFF. CDR3 nucleotide sequence: TGTGCCATCAGTGCCTTCATAGGACAGGGACGGAATGCGCAGTTCTTC.

The chain is built from TRBV7-9 and TRBJ2-1, with 9 bases matching TRBD2. CDR3 length: 15 residues. Germline V gene sequence: CDR1 SEHNR, CDR2 FQNEAQ (reference sequence). The junction had 4 bases not matched to a gene; V was cut back by 2 bases and J by 5 bases. CDR3 loop: CASSLRTSEDNEQFF. The CDR3, as DNA: TGTGCCAGCAGCTTAAGGACTAGCGAGGACAATGAGCAGTTCTTC.

J is TRBJ2-5 and V is TRBV7-2; D might be TRBD1 (6 bases). The V gene's germline CDR1 is SGHTA and CDR2 FQGNSA. Trimming left V 5 bases short and J 5 bases short, with 12 bases between. This CDR3 contains 13 residues. CDR3 DNA sequence: TGTGCCAGCAGCGTGGCAGGGGTGGAGACCCAGTACTTC. It is translated as CASSVAGVETQYF.

The chain carries TRBV7-3 and TRBJ2-5, with a weak D call TRBD1 (5 bases). From germline, CDR1 is SGHTA and CDR2 FQGTGA. CDR3 length equals 15 residues. Trimming removed 1 base from V and 14 bases from J, with 23 bases in between. This CDR3 is CASSLRGNYGYTFYF. CDR3 bases: TGTGCCAGCAGCTTAAGGGGCAACTATGGCTACACCTTCTACTTC.

A note on this clonotype: An end of the junction does not agree with germline; a read error may underlie this. The CDR3 DNA reads as TGTGCCAGCAGCTTAGGGCCCACGGAGTATACGCAGTATTTC. It yields the protein CASSLGPTEYTQYF. The chain joins TRBV7-8 to TRBJ2-1; D remains ambiguous. Per the germline V gene, CDR1 is SGHVS and CDR2 is FQNEAQ. The CDR3 is made up of 14 amino acids.

CDR3 in amino acids: CASGLAPTAQHF. CDR3 DNA sequence: TGTGCTAGTGGTTTAGCTCCCACAGCCCAGCATTTT. V is TRBV12-3 or TRBV12-4 and J is TRBJ1-5; D unclear. The CDR3 is 12 residues long.

The table lists this clonotype with a count of one. This chain joins TRBV7-8 and TRBJ2-7, with 10 bases aligning to TRBD1. This CDR3 spans 15 amino acids. The V segment lost 1 base and the J segment 5 bases; nucleotides outside the gene matches: 5. Looked up from germline, CDR1 is SGHVS and CDR2 is FQNEAQ. The CDR3 is CASSLVMGQGNEQYF. The CDR3 coding sequence is TGTGCCAGCAGCTTAGTGATGGGACAGGGGAACGAGCAGTACTTC.

The sample holds many counts of this clonotype. The V gene is TRBV20-1, the J gene TRBJ1-2; a weak D match, TRBD1 (5 bases). Between the trimmed V and J ends, which lost 4 bases and 9 bases, there was a span of 21 bases. CDR1 DFQATT and CDR2 SNEGSKA come from the germline V gene (reference sequence). The CDR3 is made up of 14 amino acids. For the CDR3, the DNA is TGCAGTGCTATTCCCCCCCAGGGCACGACTAGCTACACCTTC. As protein: CSAIPPQGTTSYTF.

This clonotype appeared once. The junction does not match germline at one end; this may be a read error. J is TRBJ2-1 and V is TRBV11-2; D gene ambiguous. CDR3 length: 14 residues. Per germline, CDR1 SGHAT and CDR2 FQNNGV. In DNA, the CDR3 is TGTGCCAGCAGCATAGACCGCAATCACAATGAGCAGTTCTTC. This gives the protein CASSIDRNHNEQFF.

V usage is TRBV20-1 and J usage is TRBJ1-1; no definite D call. The length of the CDR3 is 13 residues. V lost 6 bases, J lost 0 bases, and 11 bases lay in between. Germline V gene data show CDR1 as DFQATT and CDR2 as SNEGSKA (reference sequence). The CDR3 region has the DNA TGCAGTGCCGCAACGGTCCTGAACACTGAAGCTTTCTTT. Its translation is CSAATVLNTEAFF.

This chain connects TRBV7-9 to TRBJ1-6; D is undetermined. Germline values: CDR1 SEHNR, CDR2 FQNEAQ (reference sequence). This CDR3 comprises 14 residues. Deletions cut 4 bases from V and 13 bases from J, with 17 bases between. CDR3 DNA sequence: TGTGCCAGCAGCTCAGAGGGAGGCGCGCCTCCCCTCCACTTT. Protein product: CASSSEGGAPPLHF.

The rearrangement links TRBV5-4 to TRBJ2-7; D may correspond to TRBD1 or TRBD2 (5 bases each). CDR1 is SGHNT and CDR2 is YYREEE in the germline V gene (reference sequence). Trimming took off 3 bases at V and 1 base at J, with 14 bases between the two ends. This CDR3 contains 15 residues. CDR3 sequence: CASSSGPGPSYEQYF. The CDR3 DNA reads as TGTGCCAGCAGCTCTGGGCCGGGGCCGTCCTACGAGCAGTACTTC.

CDR3 amino acids: CASSDSGVVGGYTF. As DNA, the CDR3 is TGCGCCAGCAGTGATTCCGGGGTAGTGGGAGGCTACACCTTC. The chain recombines TRBV4-1 with TRBJ1-2, with unresolved D. The CDR3 length is 14 residues. Germline V lookup: CDR1 MGHRA, CDR2 YSYEKL. The V and J ends lost 6 bases and 8 bases respectively, with 19 bases between them.

A note on this clonotype: One end of the junction does not line up with germline, which may come from a read error. CDR3 residues: CASSTITTAHANPGELFF. As DNA, the CDR3 is TGTGCCAGCAGTACTATCACGACAGCCCACGCGAACCCCGGGGAGCTGTTTTTT. V gene TRBV7-8 combines with J gene TRBJ2-2; perhaps TRBD1 as D (5 bases). Germline V gene data show CDR1 as SGHVS and CDR2 as FQNEAQ. This CDR3 comprises 18 residues.

This chain joins TRBV7-3 and TRBJ2-7; the D gene is possibly TRBD1 (6 bases). Trimming pared 6 bases from V and 7 bases from J, leaving 25 bases between. The CDR3 extends over 16 amino acids. The V gene's germline CDR1 is SGHTA and CDR2 FQGTGA. DNA for the CDR3: TGTGCCAGCAGATCCTCAGTGACAGGACAGCAGTCTGAGCAGTACTTC. It codes for CASRSSVTGQQSEQYF.

For this clonotype: The junction differs from germline at one of its ends, possibly a read error. V is TRBV7-2 and J is TRBJ1-3; TRBD1 might be the D (5 bases). This CDR3 has 14 amino acids. Germline V CDR1 and CDR2: SGHTA, FQGNSA. The CDR3 DNA is TGTGCCAGCAGCAGGGGCGCCCCTCCAAACACCAAAAATTTT. Protein: CASSRGAPPNTKNF.

This clonotype appeared many times. The chain uses TRBV3-1 and TRBJ2-5; D gene ambiguous. The germline V gene has CDR1 LGHDT and CDR2 YNNKEL (reference sequence). This CDR3 has 13 residues. The germline V and J ends were trimmed by 4 bases and 5 bases, with 11 bases remaining between them. The CDR3 nucleotides read TGTGCCAGCAGCCCCACCCCAAGGGAGACCCAGTACTTC. Protein sequence: CASSPTPRETQYF.

The gene calls are TRBV12-3 or TRBV12-4 and TRBJ2-3, with D unclear. CDR3 length: 14 residues. V was trimmed by 3 bases and J by 6 bases, leaving 13 bases between them. The CDR3 DNA reads TGTGCCAGCAGTTTGGTACAGATGGTGGATACGCAGTATTTT. Translation gives CASSLVQMVDTQYF.